This T cell receptor beta chain was retrieved from a study of T-cell memory formation after mild COVID-19. Study results and caveats: Contracting clones from day 15 to 85 had balanced CD4/CD8; later expanders favoured CD4+. The study detected some responding clones in pre-infection memory, suggesting cross-reactive memory joined.

After 5'RACE with constant-segment primers, TCR alpha and TCR beta cDNA libraries carrying sample barcodes and UMIs were obtained. TCRdb reprocessed the 5' RACE reads via MiXCR and lists one record per CDR3 protein. The sample consists of over 300,000 distinct CDR3 sequences, 20% to 25% of them appearing once. This clonotype was seen at least ten times. Its target is not known. The CDR3 is made up of 16 amino acids. Germline V gene lookup returns CDR1 LGHNA and CDR2 YSLEER. The germline V and J ends were trimmed by 0 bases and 0 bases, with 8 bases remaining between them. The chain is built from TRBV4-3 and TRBJ2-2; weak D call: TRBD1 (5 bases). This sequence was found in a man in his late teens or twenties who had mild COVID-19 (a few samples of this study predate the infection). Cell type and time point are not known. The sample was PBMCs or a T cell subset sorted from them (not recorded which). The CDR3 region has the DNA TGCGCCAGCAGCCAAGAGCAGGGTACGAACACCGGGGAGCTGTTTTTT. It translates to CASSQEQGTNTGELFF.